These 18 T cell receptor beta chains were all obtained from the same sample, sequenced in a study of shared clonotypes between healthy human individuals. The assay was immunoSEQ multiplex PCR, and TCRdb's table has in-frame clones only and misses some. Of some 1 million clones in the sample, approximately 70% are singletons; the top ten hold approximately 1.5%. The sequencing input was memory CD4+ T cells sorted from blood. The subset denotes: CD45RA-negative fraction. All receptors derive from a man aged 18-30 years in good health.

The CDR3 region is CSVATGTLSYEQYF. The DNA of the CDR3 is TGCAGCGTAGCAACCGGGACTCTATCCTACGAGCAGTACTTC. This sequence joins TRBV29-1 and TRBJ2-7, with a tentative D call TRBD2 (6 bases). The CDR3 is 14 residues long. Per the germline V gene, CDR1 is SQVTM and CDR2 is ANQGSEA. V shed 6 bases and J shed 1 base, with 16 bases lying between them.

Note on this clone: The identical CDR3 is also encoded by other nucleotide sequences in the sample. The chain joins TRBV5-6 to TRBJ1-1; no clear D. The CDR3 has 14 amino acids. Germline values: CDR1 SGHDT, CDR2 YYEEEE. V lost 0 bases, J lost 1 base, and 7 bases lay in between. In DNA, the CDR3 is TGTGCCAGCAGCTTGGGCGGTAGGAACACTGAAGCTTTCTTT. It codes for CASSLGGRNTEAFF. Full variable domain (rest looked up from reference TRBV5-6 and TRBJ1-1): DAGVTQSPTHLIKTRGQQVTLRCSPKSGHDTVSWYQQALGQGPQFIFQYYEEEERQRGNFPDRFSGHQFPNYSSELNVNALLLGDSALYLCASSLGGRNTEAFFGQGTRLTVV.

V gene TRBV2 combines with J gene TRBJ2-2, with a tentative D call TRBD2 (6 bases). The V end was cut by 1 base, the J end by 7 bases, with 10 bases between. The germline gives CDR1 SNHLY, CDR2 FYNNEI. The length of the CDR3 is 14 residues. In nucleotides, the CDR3 is TGTGCCAGCAGTGAAGGCGCGGGGTTCGGGGAGCTGTTTTTT. The encoded protein is CASSEGAGFGELFF.

The chain links TRBV6-1 to TRBJ1-5, with D hard to call. Germline V gene data show CDR1 as MNHNS and CDR2 as SASEGT. V lost 2 bases, J lost 0 bases, and 11 bases lay in between. CDR3 size: 16 residues. CDR3 region: CASSERVSPSNQPQHF. CDR3 sequence (DNA): TGTGCCAGCAGTGAAAGGGTCAGCCCTAGCAATCAGCCCCAGCATTTT.

As for this clone: Other DNA variants within this sample encode the same CDR3. The V and J genes are TRBV6-6 and TRBJ2-7; TRBD2 matches at 7 bases. The CDR3 totals 16 residues. Germline values: CDR1 MNHNY, CDR2 SVGAGI (reference sequence). Unmatched junction bases numbered 5, after V lost 0 bases and J lost 0 bases. The chain's CDR3 is CASSYSSSGSSYEQYF. CDR3 coding DNA: TGTGCCAGCAGTTACTCATCTAGCGGTAGCTCCTACGAGCAGTACTTC.

This clone was seen only a few times. V and J are TRBV19 and TRBJ1-6; 10 bases agree with TRBD1. This CDR3 spans 16 amino acids. Germline lookup yields CDR1 LNHDA and CDR2 SQIVND (reference sequence). V lost 1 base and J lost 7; bases outside the gene matches: 4. The CDR3 DNA is TGTGCCAGTAGTATAGGGACAGGGGGTGGAAATTCACCCCTCCACTTT. Protein product: CASSIGTGGGNSPLHF.

This chain links TRBV6-1 with TRBJ2-7; D remains ambiguous. V lost 2 bases and J 3 bases, leaving 11 bases between the germline ends. The CDR3 is 14 residues long. Germline lookup yields CDR1 MNHNS and CDR2 SASEGT. CDR3 bases: TGTGCCAGCAGTGAACTGGATAAGCTCTACGAGCAGTACTTC. Residues: CASSELDKLYEQYF.

The chain uses TRBV9 and TRBJ2-3; D not certain. V lost 4 bases, J lost 0 bases, and 9 bases lay in between. CDR3 length: 14 residues. Germline values: CDR1 SGDLS, CDR2 YYNGEE. The chain's CDR3 is CASSPPGSTDTQYF. The CDR3, as DNA: TGTGCCAGCAGCCCCCCTGGGAGCACAGATACGCAGTATTTT.

The J gene is TRBJ2-2, the V gene TRBV10-3; 7 bases agree with TRBD1. Trimming removed 3 bases from V and 6 bases from J; junction bases left unmatched: 7. Germline loops: CDR1 ENHRY, CDR2 SYGVKD. This CDR3 has 15 residues. The CDR3 protein is CAISDPTGSPGELFF. In DNA, the CDR3 is TGTGCCATCAGTGACCCGACAGGGTCCCCCGGGGAGCTGTTTTTT.

On this clone: A much larger clone differs from this one at a single base, so this may be a read error. The gene calls are TRBV7-8 and TRBJ2-7; D not resolved. The CDR3 sequence is 12 residues long. V lost 1 base to trimming and J lost 2 bases, with 3 bases between them. Germline V gives CDR1 SGHVS, CDR2 FQNEAQ. In DNA form, the CDR3 reads TGTGCCAGCAGCTTAGGGGCCTACGAGCAGTACTTC. Encoded protein: CASSLGAYEQYF.

A single count supports this clone. V and J are TRBV20-1 and TRBJ2-7; D unresolved. Per the germline V gene, CDR1 is DFQATT and CDR2 is SNEGSKA (reference sequence). This CDR3 has 10 amino acids. Trimming shortened V by 4 bases and J by 5 bases, and 6 bases separated the two germline ends. CDR3 region: CSAKRDEQYF. The CDR3 DNA is TGCAGTGCTAAAAGGGACGAGCAGTACTTC.

The gene calls are TRBV10-1 and TRBJ2-2; D might be TRBD2 (6 bases). V dropped 6 bases and J dropped 7 bases, with 15 bases sitting between them. The CDR3 contains 14 residues. CDR1 and CDR2 from the germline V gene are WNHNN and SYGVQD (reference sequence). This CDR3 is CASRDSGTGGELFF. CDR3 coding DNA: TGCGCCAGCAGGGATAGCGGTACGGGCGGGGAGCTGTTTTTT.

This chain links TRBV5-1 with TRBJ2-2; D is ambiguous. Trimming cost V 7 bases and J 0 bases, with 16 bases left between them. The CDR3 has 16 amino acids. In germline, CDR1 is SGHRS, CDR2 YFSETQ. CDR3 protein: CASHSRPLSNTGELFF. The DNA of the CDR3 is TGCGCCAGCCATTCAAGACCGCTATCGAACACCGGGGAGCTGTTTTTT.

The rearrangement uses TRBV28 and TRBJ1-4; D perhaps matches TRBD1 (5 bases). CDR1 MDHEN and CDR2 SYDVKM come from the germline V gene. The CDR3 covers 12 residues. V was pared by 8 bases and J by 4 bases, with 8 bases between. CDR3 sequence: CASRRGNEKLFF. CDR3 DNA: TGTGCCAGCCGGAGGGGTAATGAAAAACTGTTTTTT.

This chain connects TRBV5-6 to TRBJ1-2; 7 bases align to TRBD1. The CDR3 is 17 amino acids. V dropped 6 bases and J dropped 4; count of bases not matched to a gene: 18. The germline V gene has CDR1 SGHDT and CDR2 YYEEEE. The CDR3 is CASTRFGTAMTSYGYTF. In DNA form, the CDR3 reads TGTGCCAGCACCCGATTTGGGACAGCCATGACCTCCTATGGCTACACCTTC.

The V gene is TRBV5-5, the J gene TRBJ1-4; D perhaps matches TRBD1 (6 bases). CDR1 is SGHKS, CDR2 YYEKEE, per germline (reference sequence). Trimming left V 2 bases short and J 8 bases short, with 13 bases between. The CDR3 sequence is 14 residues long. The CDR3 DNA sequence: TGTGCCAGCAGCTTCCGGGGGGCAGGAGAAAAACTGTTTTTT. Its translation: CASSFRGAGEKLFF. The full variable domain, in which reference TRBV5-5 and TRBJ1-4 provide the parts outside the CDR3, is DAGVTQSPTHLIKTRGQQVTLRCSPISGHKSVSWYQQVLGQGPQFIFQYYEKEERGRGNFPDRFSARQFPNYSSELNVNALLLGDSALYLCASSFRGAGEKLFFGSGTQLSVL.

V and J are TRBV19 and TRBJ1-5; 9 positions agree with TRBD1. V lost 5 bases and J lost 5; bases outside the gene matches: 4. This CDR3 region has 14 residues. The germline CDR1 and CDR2 sequences are LNHDA and SQIVND (reference sequence). CDR3: CASSPDRGYQPQHF. DNA of the CDR3: TGTGCCAGTAGTCCCGACAGGGGGTATCAGCCCCAGCATTTT. The complete variable domain, with remaining parts taken from reference TRBV19 and TRBJ1-5, reads DGGITQSPKYLFRKEGQNVTLSCEQNLNHDAMYWYRQDPGQGLRLIYYSQIVNDFQKGDIAEGYSVSREKKESFPLTVTSAQKNPTAFYLCASSPDRGYQPQHFGDGTRLSIL.

In this sample, this clone turned up once. The chain has TRBV7-2 and TRBJ2-3; D remains ambiguous. The CDR3 covers 15 residues. CDR1 is SGHTA and CDR2 is FQGNSA in the germline V gene. Trimming took 8 bases from V and 3 from J, leaving 18 bases between them. For the CDR3, the DNA is TGTGCCAGCTTGAACAGTCCCCTTTCGACAGATACGCAGTATTTT. Protein sequence: CASLNSPLSTDTQYF.